This T cell receptor (beta chain) comes out of a study of blood T cell repertoires in COVID-19. Across the study: The United States, Italy and Spain were the sources of the acute and convalescent COVID-19 samples. PBMCs, B-cell-depleted T cells, or T cells were the source of the cDNA or gDNA that made up the material.

The length of the CDR3 is 15 residues. With 4 bases clipped from V and 6 bases from J, the junction kept 5 bases outside the gene matches. In germline, CDR1 is SGDLS, CDR2 YYNGEE. The data were produced by immunoSEQ multiplex PCR, yet TCRdb's version contains in-frame clones alone and is incomplete. The sample has more than 85,000 clones; about 85% are singletons. The chain carries TRBV9 and TRBJ2-1, with 12 bases identical to TRBD2. Sequencing input: peripheral blood. This TCR was sampled from a man aged 65-85 years with acute or convalescent COVID-19. The CDR3 sequence is CASSPGLAGLNEQFF. As DNA, the CDR3 is TGTGCCAGCAGCCCGGGACTAGCGGGCCTCAATGAGCAGTTCTTC.